The rows below give T cell receptor beta chains drawn from one sample of a study of T cell changes during pregnancy in multiple sclerosis. The repertoire was sequenced with immunoSEQ multiplex PCR; TCRdb's copy has only in-frame clones and lacks some. Of 40,000 to 45,000 clones listed, about 92% are singletons. The specimen sequenced was peripheral blood. All receptors derive from a female donor with multiple sclerosis, enrolled in a pregnancy study. Each CDR3 is given with its conserved first and last residue. D genes are given only for firm matches. A clone size is listed for some rows: how often the clone was seen (once, few, many), or a class if it is expanded.

clone size,D gene,J gene,V gene,CDR3 DNA,CDR3 protein
.,.,TRBJ2-5,TRBV7-9,TGTGCCAGCAGCTTTGCGGAAGAGACCCAGTACTTC,CASSFAEETQYF
.,.,TRBJ2-6,TRBV5-1,TGCGCCAGCAGCTTGGTCAGACAGTCAGGCTCTGGGGCCAACGTCCTGACTTTC,CASSLVRQSGSGANVLTF
.,TRBD1,TRBJ1-5,TRBV5-1,TGCGCCAGCAGCTTGGAAGGGACAGGCGGTCAGCCCCAGCATTTT,CASSLEGTGGQPQHF
once,.,TRBJ2-7,TRBV25-1,TGTGCCAGCAACGAGACACGTCCGTACGAGCAGTACTTC,CASNETRPYEQYF
.,.,TRBJ1-2,TRBV14,TGTGCCAGCACCCCGACACGCGACTCCGGCCCATATGGCTACACCTTC,CASTPTRDSGPYGYTF
.,.,TRBJ1-2,TRBV28,TGTGCCAGCTCCAATAGGGCCTATGGCTACACCTTC,CASSNRAYGYTF
.,TRBD2,TRBJ2-1,TRBV9,TGTGCCAGCAGCGTAGAGGGGCTAGCGGAGGGAGTTTCCAATGAGCAGTTCTTC,CASSVEGLAEGVSNEQFF
.,.,TRBJ2-7,TRBV13,TGTGCCAGCAGCTTAACCGAATCCTACGAGCAGTACTTC,CASSLTESYEQYF
.,TRBD2,TRBJ2-2,TRBV29-1,TGCAGCGTTGAAGGTTTTGGGCTAGCGGGACGCACCGGGGAGCTGTTTTTT,CSVEGFGLAGRTGELFF
.,.,TRBJ2-1,TRBV27,TGTGCCAGCAGCCTCTCAGGATACGGCGACAATGAGCAGTTCTTC,CASSLSGYGDNEQFF
.,.,TRBJ2-5,TRBV5-1,TGCGCCAGCAGCCCCGGGACTCAAGAGACCCAGTACTTC,CASSPGTQETQYF
.,.,TRBJ2-7,TRBV6-1,TGTGCCAGCAGATCCCCGCAGGGATCAACCTACGAGCAGTACTTC,CASRSPQGSTYEQYF
.,TRBD1,TRBJ2-2,TRBV27,TGTGCCAGCAGGACAGGACAGGGCAGGAACACCGGGGAGCTGTTTTTT,CASRTGQGRNTGELFF
.,TRBD1,TRBJ2-2,TRBV9,TGTGCCAGCAGCGTAGCGGGACAGGCATTCACCGGGGAGCTGTTTTTT,CASSVAGQAFTGELFF
.,TRBD1,TRBJ1-6,TRBV7-2,TGTGCCAGCAGCCCCCGGACAGGCGGAGCTAATTCACCCCTCCACTTT,CASSPRTGGANSPLHF
.,.,TRBJ2-7,TRBV14,TGTGCCCGCGAGAGGGAGAATAAGGCCAACGAGCAGTACTTC,CARERENKANEQYF
.,TRBD1,TRBJ2-3,TRBV28,TGTGCCAGCAGGCAGCCGGGACAGGGGGCCCCCTCCACAGATACGCAGTATTTT,CASRQPGQGAPSTDTQYF
once,TRBD1,TRBJ2-7,TRBV5-1,TGCGCCAGCAGCCCAGGGACAGGGTTGGGTTCCTACGAGCAGTACTTC,CASSPGTGLGSYEQYF
.,.,TRBJ1-2,TRBV10-2,TGCGCCAGCAGTGCCCCAGGGTACTATGGCTACACCTTC,CASSAPGYYGYTF
.,.,TRBJ1-3,TRBV6-5,TGTGCCAGCAGTTACTCGAGGGCAGTAGGAAACACCATATATTTT,CASSYSRAVGNTIYF
.,.,TRBJ2-5,TRBV11-2,TGTGCCAGCAGCCGTGCCAGACTCCAAGAGACCCAGTACTTC,CASSRARLQETQYF
once,.,TRBJ2-2,TRBV11-2,TGTGCCAGCAGCTTAGTTAATCCGGGAGACACCGGGGAGCTGTTTTTT,CASSLVNPGDTGELFF
.,.,TRBJ1-1,TRBV2,TGTGCCAGCAGTGAAGTAAGGTCGAGTACCGATTTTGACAGGCCTTTCTTT,CASSEVRSSTDFDRPFF
.,TRBD1,TRBJ2-7,TRBV29-1,TGCAGCGCCGGACAGGGGGTTTACGAGCAGTACTTC,CSAGQGVYEQYF
.,TRBD1,TRBJ2-7,TRBV14,TGTGCCAGCAGCCATACAGGGGGGATCTCCTACGAGCAGTACTTC,CASSHTGGISYEQYF
.,.,TRBJ2-5,TRBV25-1,TGTGCCAGCAGTGACTACGGAACAGGGCCATTCGGTACAGAGACCCAGTACTTC,CASSDYGTGPFGTETQYF
once,.,TRBJ2-3,TRBV6-5,TGTGCCAGCAGTCCCTACTCTCCAGATACGCAGTATTTT,CASSPYSPDTQYF
.,.,TRBJ2-5,TRBV4-2,TGTGCCAGCAGCCAAGAGGAAGGCCAAGAGACCCAGTACTTC,CASSQEEGQETQYF
.,TRBD1,TRBJ1-4,TRBV7-9,TGTGCCAGCAGCACATCGACAGGGTATAGAGAAAAACTGTTTTTT,CASSTSTGYREKLFF
.,TRBD1,TRBJ2-7,TRBV29-1,TGCAGCGCCCGGACAGGGACCTACGAGCAGTACTTC,CSARTGTYEQYF
.,TRBD1,TRBJ2-3,TRBV10-2,TGCGCCAGCAGTGATCAGGGGGCTAACACAGATACGCAGTATTTT,CASSDQGANTDTQYF
once,.,TRBJ2-2,TRBV2,TGTGCCAGCAGCATGACCGGGGAGCTGTTTTTT,CASSMTGELFF
.,.,TRBJ1-1,TRBV14,TGTGCCAGCAGCCCCCATGGGGCCACTGAAGCTTTCTTT,CASSPHGATEAFF